The 30 T cell receptor beta chains in this list originate from one sample, sequenced in a study of beta chain features in type 1 diabetes. Expressed TCRB transcripts were sequenced, since all the RNA that had been isolated was reverse transcribed. Sequenced by immunoSEQ multiplex PCR; TCRdb stores in-frame clones only, minus some. The sample includes 860,000 or so clones, about a sixth of them seen just once. Sequenced input: naive CD4+ T cells from blood. Source of these receptors: a woman aged 18 to 35 in good health.

This clone turned up a few times. The chain uses TRBV28 and TRBJ2-5; either TRBD1 or TRBD2 may fit D (5 bases each). Germline V lookup: CDR1 MDHEN, CDR2 SYDVKM. V lost 6 bases to trimming and J lost 2 bases, with 13 bases between them. The CDR3 covers 14 residues. CDR3 nucleotides: TGTGCCAGCAGCGCACGGGGCGTACAAGAGACCCAGTACTTC. Translation gives CASSARGVQETQYF.

This clone has a handful of counts. The V gene is TRBV28, the J gene TRBJ2-1; no clear D gene. Per the germline V gene, CDR1 is MDHEN and CDR2 is SYDVKM. The V end lost 3 bases, the J end lost 0 bases, and 6 bases lay between the germline ends. The CDR3 covers 14 residues. This CDR3 is CASSFRSSYNEQFF. The CDR3 nucleotides read TGTGCCAGCAGTTTTAGGAGCTCCTACAATGAGCAGTTCTTC.

The rearrangement links TRBV7-2 to TRBJ2-5, with a weak D call TRBD2 (5 bases). The DNA matches TRBJ2-7 better at its end, which makes the J call doubtful. This CDR3 is built from 13 residues. Germline V gene sequence: CDR1 SGHTA, CDR2 FQGNSA. The CDR3 coding sequence is TGTGCCAGCAGCTTTGGGAGTCACTACGAGCAGTACTTC. Protein sequence: CASSFGSHYEQYF.

There are a few counts of this clone. V gene TRBV4-3 combines with J gene TRBJ2-1; TRBD2 agrees at 13 bases. The V gene's germline CDR1 is LGHNA and CDR2 YSLEER. The length of the CDR3 is 17 residues. The V and J ends lost 0 bases and 6 bases, in that order; junction bases with no gene match: 5. The CDR3 DNA sequence: TGCGCCAGCAGCCAAGATCTGAGACTAGCGGGGGGCAATGAGCAGTTCTTC. Amino acids: CASSQDLRLAGGNEQFF.

The chain joins TRBV28 to TRBJ2-7; 10 bases line up with TRBD2. CDR1 is MDHEN and CDR2 is SYDVKM in the germline V gene. This CDR3 has 14 amino acids. V shed 4 bases and J 4 bases; nucleotides not matched to a gene: 4. The CDR3 protein is CASSSLAGVYEQYF. As DNA, the CDR3 is TGTGCCAGCAGTTCCCTAGCGGGAGTTTACGAGCAGTACTTC.

The chain employs TRBV29-1 and TRBJ2-7; TRBD2 agrees at 11 bases. Germline V gives CDR1 SQVTM, CDR2 ANQGSEA. The CDR3 totals 14 residues. V lost 4 bases and J lost 3; bases outside the gene matches: 5. This chain's CDR3 is CSVAGTSGNYEQYF. DNA of the CDR3: TGCAGCGTTGCCGGGACTAGCGGAAACTACGAGCAGTACTTC.

This clone was seen a few times. The chain recombines TRBV7-8 with TRBJ2-5; D perhaps matches TRBD2 (5 bases). This CDR3 comprises 16 residues. With 1 base removed from V and 4 bases from J, the gap between germline ends came to 16 bases. The germline gives CDR1 SGHVS, CDR2 FQNEAQ. The chain's CDR3 is CASSLEFTGMGETQYF. Written as DNA, the CDR3 is TGTGCCAGCAGCTTAGAGTTTACGGGAATGGGAGAGACCCAGTACTTC.

A few counts support this clone. V and J are TRBV27 and TRBJ1-2, with 7 nucleotides matching TRBD1. CDR3 size: 15 residues. Germline V CDR1 and CDR2: MNHEY, SMNVEV (reference sequence). The V and J ends lost 6 bases and 8 bases, in that order; junction bases with no gene match: 15. CDR3 in amino acids: CASSMMGQPLWGYTF. The CDR3 nucleotides read TGTGCCAGCAGCATGATGGGACAGCCCCTTTGGGGCTACACCTTC.

This clone has a handful of counts. Other nucleotide sequences from this sample produce the same CDR3. The rearrangement uses TRBV20-1 and TRBJ1-1; D remains ambiguous. The V end lost 2 bases, the J end lost 1 base, and 2 bases lay between the germline ends. This CDR3 contains 11 residues. CDR1 and CDR2 from the germline V gene are DFQATT and SNEGSKA (reference sequence). This CDR3 is CSARPNTEAFF. The CDR3 nucleotides are TGCAGTGCTAGACCGAACACTGAAGCTTTCTTT.

This clone was detected only a few times. This chain links TRBV2 with TRBJ2-1; D is possibly TRBD2 (6 bases). The CDR3 is made up of 14 amino acids. V gave up 6 bases and J gave up 5 bases, with 14 bases separating them. Germline assignment: CDR1 SNHLY and CDR2 FYNNEI. CDR3 protein: CASSPQWTNNEQFF. Here the CDR3 DNA reads TGTGCCAGCAGCCCCCAGTGGACTAACAATGAGCAGTTCTTC.

The V call is TRBV28, the J call TRBJ2-5; 12 bases line up with TRBD2. In germline, CDR1 is MDHEN, CDR2 SYDVKM. The CDR3 is 17 amino acids. V dropped 3 bases and J dropped 5; count of bases not matched to a gene: 10. The DNA of the CDR3 is TGTGCCAGCAGTTTGTTCCTAGCGGGAGGGTTAAAGGAGACCCAGTACTTC. Encoded protein: CASSLFLAGGLKETQYF.

This clone was observed a few times. The rearrangement uses TRBV4-2 and TRBJ2-2, with TRBD2 matching over 10 bases. Trimming at V came to 0 bases and at J to 5 bases, leaving 6 bases not matched to a gene. The CDR3 is 17 residues long. The germline gives CDR1 LGHNA, CDR2 YNFKEQ. DNA for the CDR3: TGTGCCAGCAGCCAAGAGGCTAGCGGGAGTAAGACCGGGGAGCTGTTTTTT. It specifies CASSQEASGSKTGELFF.

V gene TRBV10-3 combines with J gene TRBJ2-1, with 9 bases matching TRBD2. This CDR3 has 17 amino acids. Germline loops: CDR1 ENHRY, CDR2 SYGVKD. J lost 6 bases, V lost 0 bases, and 9 bases had no gene match. This CDR3 reads CAISESRGSGSGNEQFF. CDR3 nucleotide sequence: TGTGCCATCAGTGAGTCCCGAGGTAGCGGGAGCGGCAATGAGCAGTTCTTC.

This clone was seen only a few times. The chain recombines TRBV7-2 with TRBJ2-2, with a possible D match to TRBD2 (6 bases). V lost 4 bases to trimming and J lost 0 bases, with 15 bases between them. Germline V gene lookup returns CDR1 SGHTA and CDR2 FQGNSA. This CDR3 is 17 amino acids long. The CDR3 nucleotides are TGTGCCAGCAGCTCGTCCTTAGCGGACGCGAACACCGGGGAGCTGTTTTTT. Translated, it gives CASSSSLADANTGELFF.

This chain uses TRBV4-3 with TRBJ1-2; D possibly corresponds to TRBD1 (5 bases). V was pared by 0 bases and J by 8 bases, with 13 bases between. Germline-derived CDR1 and CDR2 are LGHNA and YSLEER. This CDR3 has 14 residues. Written as DNA, the CDR3 is TGCGCCAGCAGCCAAGATTTTGACAGTCGAGGCTACACCTTC. Translation: CASSQDFDSRGYTF.

On this clone itself: At one end, the junction sequence differs from germline, possibly due to a read error. The chain links TRBV7-7 to TRBJ2-2; 12 positions match TRBD2. This CDR3 has 15 residues. Germline-derived CDR1 and CDR2 are SSHAT and FNYEAQ (reference sequence). The CDR3 DNA reads TGTGCTAGCAGCTTCGGACTAGCGGGGACCGGGGAGCTGTTTTTT. Translating it yields CASSFGLAGTGELFF.

The chain links TRBV4-2 to TRBJ2-1, with TRBD2 matching over 12 bases. CDR1 is LGHNA and CDR2 is YNFKEQ in the germline V gene. J gave up 4 bases and V 0 bases, and 4 bases lay outside the gene matches. The CDR3 extends over 17 amino acids. The CDR3 nucleotides are TGTGCCAGCAGCCAAGATGCGACTAGCGGGAGATACAATGAGCAGTTCTTC. It translates to CASSQDATSGRYNEQFF.

This clone appeared a few times. The gene calls are TRBV28 and TRBJ1-5; D might be TRBD1 (5 bases). Trimming pared 1 base from V and 3 bases from J, leaving 13 bases between. CDR1 MDHEN and CDR2 SYDVKM come from the germline V gene. The CDR3 totals 16 residues. The CDR3 loop is CASSLFPDKNNQPQHF. The CDR3 DNA sequence: TGTGCCAGCAGTTTATTCCCGGACAAGAACAATCAGCCCCAGCATTTT.

This clone was counted between two and nine times. This chain joins TRBV6-5 and TRBJ1-1, with a tentative D call TRBD1 (6 bases). Trimming pared 6 bases from V and 2 bases from J, leaving 13 bases between. From germline, CDR1 is MNHEY and CDR2 SVGAGI. The CDR3 length is 14 residues. CDR3 nucleotides: TGTGCCAGCAGCCGACAACAGGGTAACACTGAAGCTTTCTTT. As protein: CASSRQQGNTEAFF.

The chain recombines TRBV7-2 with TRBJ1-2; D is uncertain. The CDR3 loop spans 13 amino acids. V gave up 5 bases and J gave up 6 bases, with 13 bases separating them. Looked up from germline, CDR1 is SGHTA and CDR2 is FQGNSA. The CDR3 DNA is TGTGCCAGCAGCCCCTTCAATAGCGATGGCTACACCTTC. Protein product: CASSPFNSDGYTF.

The chain couples TRBV9 to TRBJ1-3; unclear D gene. The CDR3 runs 16 residues. Germline values: CDR1 SGDLS, CDR2 YYNGEE. V was trimmed by 0 bases and J by 0 bases, leaving 10 bases between them. This CDR3 reads CASSVAMDRSGNTIYF. The CDR3 coding sequence is TGTGCCAGCAGCGTAGCTATGGACCGCTCTGGAAACACCATATATTTT.

This clone showed up just a few times. This CDR3 is also generated by other DNA sequences in the sample. V and J are TRBV18 and TRBJ1-2; the match to TRBD1 covers 9 bases. The V gene's germline CDR1 is KGHSH and CDR2 LQKENI. J lost 8 bases, V lost 3 bases, and 4 bases had no gene match. The CDR3 totals 13 residues. The CDR3 is CASSPGTGYGYTF. The CDR3, as DNA: TGTGCCAGCTCACCGGGGACAGGGTACGGCTACACCTTC.

The chain couples TRBV7-2 to TRBJ2-1, with D possibly being TRBD1 (5 bases). Germline lookup yields CDR1 SGHTA and CDR2 FQGNSA. This CDR3 has 14 amino acids. V was shortened by 1 base and J by 9 bases, with 13 bases between the two germline ends. In DNA, the CDR3 is TGTGCCAGCAGCTTAGGGGGCTCTATCGTTGAGCAGTTCTTC. Protein product: CASSLGGSIVEQFF.

This clone appeared a few times. V is TRBV7-2 and J is TRBJ1-5; 7 nucleotides line up with TRBD1. Germline lookup yields CDR1 SGHTA and CDR2 FQGNSA. V lost 1 base, J lost 0 bases, and 6 bases stayed unmatched. The CDR3 contains 17 residues. CDR3 amino acids: CASSLVGTANSNQPQHF. The CDR3 bases are TGTGCCAGCAGCTTAGTGGGGACAGCTAATAGCAATCAGCCCCAGCATTTT.

The chain employs TRBV10-1 and TRBJ2-2; TRBD1 matches 7 bases. Germline V gene data show CDR1 as WNHNN and CDR2 as SYGVQD (reference sequence). The CDR3 is made up of 14 amino acids. Trimming removed 0 bases from V and 6 bases from J; junction bases left unmatched: 1. CDR3 nucleotides: TGCGCCAGCAGTGAGTCGGGGACAGCCGGGGAGCTGTTTTTT. As protein: CASSESGTAGELFF.

This clone showed up just a few times. The CDR3 is CASSLKRTGELFF. The CDR3 DNA reads TGCGCCAGCAGCTTGAAGCGGACCGGGGAGCTGTTTTTT. The rearrangement joins TRBV5-1 to TRBJ2-2; D is perhaps TRBD2 (5 bases). Germline V CDR1 and CDR2: SGHRS, YFSETQ. The germline V and J ends were trimmed by 1 base and 5 bases, with 6 bases remaining between them. The CDR3 extends over 13 amino acids.

This chain links TRBV28 with TRBJ2-7, with D perhaps being TRBD1 or TRBD2 (5 bases each). The CDR3 consists of 14 residues. CDR1 is MDHEN and CDR2 is SYDVKM in the germline V gene. The V and J ends lost 2 bases and 1 base respectively, with 9 bases between them. The CDR3 bases are TGTGCCAGCAGTTTAAGGGACGGATCCTACGAGCAGTACTTC. It yields the protein CASSLRDGSYEQYF.

The table lists this clone with many counts. Other DNA variants within this sample encode the same CDR3. V usage is TRBV18 and J usage is TRBJ2-7; no clear D. From germline, CDR1 is KGHSH and CDR2 LQKENI. V was shortened by 3 bases and J by 0 bases, with 3 bases between the two germline ends. The CDR3 is 12 amino acids. DNA of the CDR3: TGTGCCAGCTCACCGGGCTCCTACGAGCAGTACTTC. Translated: CASSPGSYEQYF.

This sequence joins TRBV20-1 and TRBJ2-7; D gene unclear. There are 11 residues in the CDR3. Germline V gene lookup returns CDR1 DFQATT and CDR2 SNEGSKA (reference sequence). V gave up 6 bases and J gave up 2 bases, with 8 bases separating them. The CDR3 DNA sequence: TGCAGTGCCTCGGCAGCCTACGAGCAGTACTTC. Its protein product is CSASAAYEQYF.

This chain connects TRBV28 to TRBJ1-1; 7 nucleotides line up with TRBD1. Germline V gene lookup returns CDR1 MDHEN and CDR2 SYDVKM. The length of the CDR3 is 14 residues. V shed 6 bases and J 1 base; nucleotides not matched to a gene: 5. CDR3 sequence (DNA): TGTGCCAGCAGCACGGGACAGCCGAACACTGAAGCTTTCTTT. Translated, it gives CASSTGQPNTEAFF.